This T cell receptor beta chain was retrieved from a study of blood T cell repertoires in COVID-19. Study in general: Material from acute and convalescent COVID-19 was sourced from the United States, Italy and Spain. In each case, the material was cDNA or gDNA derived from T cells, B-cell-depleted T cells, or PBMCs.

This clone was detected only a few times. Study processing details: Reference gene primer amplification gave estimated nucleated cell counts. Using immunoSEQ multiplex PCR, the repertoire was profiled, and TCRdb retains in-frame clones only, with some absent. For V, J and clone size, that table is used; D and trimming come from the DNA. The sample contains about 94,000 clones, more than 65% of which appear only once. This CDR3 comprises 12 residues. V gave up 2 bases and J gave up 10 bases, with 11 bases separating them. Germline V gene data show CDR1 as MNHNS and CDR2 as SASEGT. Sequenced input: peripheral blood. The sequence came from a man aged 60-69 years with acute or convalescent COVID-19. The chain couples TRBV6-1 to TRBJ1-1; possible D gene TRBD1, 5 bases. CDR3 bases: TGTGCCAGCAGTGAAAGGGGCGAGAGAGCTTTCTTT. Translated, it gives CASSERGERAFF.